The 14 T cell receptor beta chains listed next were all sequenced from one sample in a study of blood T cells in healthy people across ages. Sample-barcoded 5' priming and a J-beta primer mix drove a second PCR of 7 to 11 cycles. In TCRdb, the 5' RACE reads were re-called with MiXCR into one record per CDR3 protein. The repertoire holds hundreds of thousands of distinct CDR3 sequences, with roughly 25% as singletons. These data were also filed under a second study, of T cells of mothers and their children.

The sample was blood. The receptor set was obtained from a boy aged 5 to 17 in good health.

Note on this clonotype: One junction end does not reproduce the germline sequence, and a read error may be involved. This chain connects TRBV12-3 or TRBV12-4 to TRBJ2-1; D perhaps matches TRBD1 (5 bases). There are 13 residues in the CDR3. CDR3 bases: TGTGCCAGCAGTTTCCGCAGGGTAGAGACCCGGTACTTC. Protein sequence: CASSFRRVETRYF.

In regard to this clonotype: One base away lies a much larger clone, so this may be a sequencing read error. The chain links TRBV5-4 to TRBJ2-7; 7 positions agree with TRBD1. V shed 2 bases, J shed 3 bases, and the junction held 5 bases outside the gene matches. CDR1 is SGHNT, CDR2 YYREEE, per germline (reference sequence). This CDR3 has 14 amino acids. CDR3 nucleotides: TGTGCCAGCAGCTTCCGGGACAGATACTACGAGCAGTACTTC. Translating gives CASSFRDRYYEQYF.

The V call is TRBV4-1, the J call TRBJ2-7, with TRBD1 matching over 9 bases. The ends lost 3 bases at V and 3 bases at J; junction bases unmatched: 3. CDR3 length: 14 residues. Germline-derived CDR1 and CDR2 are MGHRA and YSYEKL. CDR3 nucleotide sequence: TGCGCCAGCAGCCAGAAGGACAGGGGCTACGAGCAGTACTTC. Its translation is CASSQKDRGYEQYF.

CDR3 in amino acids: CASSTGQGVLNTEAFF. The CDR3 DNA is TGTGCCAGCTCCACCGGGCAGGGGGTATTGAACACTGAAGCTTTCTTT. V gene TRBV18 combines with J gene TRBJ1-1; TRBD1 matches at 7 bases. Germline CDR1 is KGHSH and CDR2 is LQKENI. Trimming cost V 6 bases and J 0 bases; bases outside gene matches: 10. This CDR3 spans 16 amino acids.

The chain couples TRBV6-5 to TRBJ2-7, with TRBD2 identical over 7 bases. Trimming cost V 6 bases and J 2 bases; bases outside gene matches: 4. CDR3 length: 13 amino acids. The V gene's germline CDR1 is MNHEY and CDR2 SVGAGI. CDR3 sequence reads: CASRESGTYEQYF. CDR3 nucleotides: TGTGCCAGCAGGGAAAGCGGGACCTACGAGCAGTACTTC.

V usage is TRBV7-3 and J usage is TRBJ2-1; D is perhaps TRBD2 (6 bases). The CDR3 extends over 15 amino acids. Trimming took off 1 base at V and 4 bases at J, with 11 bases between the two ends. CDR1 is SGHTA, CDR2 FQGTGA, per germline. CDR3 DNA sequence: TGTGCCAGCAGCTTAATTCTAGCGTCTTACAATGAGCAGTTCTTC. Its protein is CASSLILASYNEQFF.

This clonotype showed up just a few times. The chain is built from TRBV20-1 and TRBJ1-2; 7 bases align to TRBD1. The CDR3 spans 15 residues. V dropped 6 bases and J dropped 6; count of bases not matched to a gene: 16. CDR1 is DFQATT, CDR2 SNEGSKA, per germline (reference sequence). The chain's CDR3 is CSAVGKTGSADGYTF. The CDR3 DNA reads as TGCAGTGCCGTCGGGAAGACAGGGTCAGCCGATGGCTACACCTTC.

This chain joins TRBV20-1 and TRBJ2-3; weak D call: TRBD1 (5 bases). V lost 3 bases, J lost 4 bases, and 14 bases lay in between. The germline V gene has CDR1 DFQATT and CDR2 SNEGSKA (reference sequence). There are 14 residues in the CDR3. CDR3 in DNA: TGCAGTGCTAGGGACCCCAGGGTCCCAGATACGCAGTATTTT. Translating it yields CSARDPRVPDTQYF.

The chain carries TRBV5-8 and TRBJ1-2; D gene unclear. CDR1 and CDR2 (germline): SGHTS, YDEGEE. The germline V and J ends were trimmed by 2 bases and 2 bases, with 10 bases remaining between them. The CDR3 loop spans 14 amino acids. The chain's CDR3 is CASSFRRANYGYTF. CDR3 sequence (DNA): TGTGCCAGCAGCTTCCGGCGGGCAAACTATGGCTACACCTTC.

This clonotype was seen a handful of times. The CDR3 spells CASRGTFGYQETQYF. The DNA for the CDR3 is TGTGCCAGCAGGGGTACCTTTGGGTACCAAGAGACCCAGTACTTC. The chain combines TRBV7-6 with TRBJ2-5; no reliable D call. The germline gives CDR1 SGHVS, CDR2 FNYEAQ. The CDR3 sequence is 15 residues long. Trimming removed 6 bases from V and 0 bases from J, with 14 bases in between.

This rearrangement joins TRBV7-3 to TRBJ2-3, with TRBD2 identical over 7 bases. CDR1 is SGHTA, CDR2 FQGTGA, per germline. The CDR3 contains 15 residues. The trim removed 2 bases at V and 5 bases at J, leaving 7 bases unmatched. CDR3 sequence (DNA): TGTGCCAGCAGCTTACGACTAGCCGAGGGAGATACGCAGTATTTT. The encoded protein is CASSLRLAEGDTQYF.

This clonotype has just a few counts. The chain carries TRBV12-3 or TRBV12-4 and TRBJ1-2; D is perhaps TRBD1 (6 bases). Trimming left V 10 bases short and J 1 base short, with 19 bases between. The CDR3 has 15 amino acids. Here the CDR3 DNA reads TGTGCCATCACGGGGGGCAGATGGGGTAACTATGGCTACACCTTC. The encoded protein is CAITGGRWGNYGYTF.

On this clonotype itself: This may be a read error: a much more frequent sequence differs by one nucleotide. V and J are TRBV6-1 and TRBJ1-2, with 7 positions matching TRBD1. Germline-derived CDR1 and CDR2 are MNHNS and SASEGT. This CDR3 spans 13 amino acids. V lost 3 bases and J lost 4; bases outside the gene matches: 2. The CDR3 here is CASSEPGGYGYTF. CDR3 in DNA: TGTGCCAGCAGTGAGCCAGGGGGCTATGGCTACACCTTC.

V gene TRBV5-1 combines with J gene TRBJ2-7; 7 bases fit TRBD2. With 3 bases clipped from V and 0 bases from J, the junction kept 6 bases outside the gene matches. There are 15 residues in the CDR3. CDR1 and CDR2 from the germline V gene are SGHRS and YFSETQ. As DNA, the CDR3 is TGCGCCAGCAGCTGGGATGGGGGGGACTCCTACGAGCAGTACTTC. Its translation is CASSWDGGDSYEQYF.